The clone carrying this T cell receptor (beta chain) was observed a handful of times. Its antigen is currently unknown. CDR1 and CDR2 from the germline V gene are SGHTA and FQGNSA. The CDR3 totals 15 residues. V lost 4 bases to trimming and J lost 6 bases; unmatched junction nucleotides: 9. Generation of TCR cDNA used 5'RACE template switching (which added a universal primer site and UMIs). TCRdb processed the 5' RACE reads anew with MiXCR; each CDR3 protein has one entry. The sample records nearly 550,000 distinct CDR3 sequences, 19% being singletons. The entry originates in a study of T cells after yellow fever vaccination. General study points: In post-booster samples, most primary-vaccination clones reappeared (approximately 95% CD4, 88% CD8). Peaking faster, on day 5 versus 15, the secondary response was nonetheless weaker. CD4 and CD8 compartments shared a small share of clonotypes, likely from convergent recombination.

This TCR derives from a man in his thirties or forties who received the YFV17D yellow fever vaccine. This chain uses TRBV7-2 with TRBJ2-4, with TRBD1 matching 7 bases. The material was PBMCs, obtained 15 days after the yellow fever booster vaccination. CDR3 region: CASSSPTGLGNIQYF. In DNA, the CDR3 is TGTGCCAGCAGCTCCCCGACAGGGTTAGGAAACATTCAGTACTTC.